Below, 30 T cell receptor beta chains from the same sample are listed, as sequenced in a study of T-cell memory formation after mild COVID-19. TCRdb reprocessed the 5' RACE reads via MiXCR and lists one record per CDR3 protein. Of about 110,000 distinct CDR3 sequences in the sample, roughly a sixth are singletons; the top ten hold approximately 5.1%. Source material: PBMCs or a T cell subset sorted from them (not recorded which). The receptors stem from a man aged 18 to 29 who had mild COVID-19 (a few samples of this study predate the infection). Cell type and time point are not known.

The chain couples TRBV19 to TRBJ2-5; 7 positions agree with TRBD2. The CDR3 spans 17 residues. The germline CDR1 and CDR2 sequences are LNHDA and SQIVND (reference sequence). Trimming at V came to 5 bases and at J to 7 bases, leaving 19 bases not matched to a gene. The CDR3 coding sequence is TGTGCCAGTAGTCCCGGGGGGATAGCGGTTCTGGGGGGGACCCAGTACTTC. The encoded protein is CASSPGGIAVLGGTQYF.

This chain joins TRBV29-1 and TRBJ1-1, with D unclear. The length of the CDR3 is 15 residues. Between the trimmed V and J ends, which lost 6 bases and 0 bases, there was a span of 17 bases. Per germline, CDR1 SQVTM and CDR2 ANQGSEA. CDR3 residues: CSVTVGPTMNTEAFF. CDR3 DNA sequence: TGCAGCGTCACGGTAGGACCGACAATGAACACTGAAGCTTTCTTT.

The chain employs TRBV5-1 and TRBJ1-5; D gene uncertain. The CDR3 extends over 16 amino acids. Trimming pared 0 bases from V and 8 bases from J, leaving 18 bases between. CDR1 is SGHRS, CDR2 YFSETQ, per germline. Here the CDR3 DNA reads TGCGCCAGCAGCTTGGGGCCGAGACTCCCCTCCGAGCCCCAGCATTTT. Translating gives CASSLGPRLPSEPQHF.

This chain links TRBV4-3 with TRBJ2-1; 7 nucleotides line up with TRBD2. The CDR3 contains 15 residues. Germline-derived CDR1 and CDR2 are LGHNA and YSLEER. The J segment lost 4 bases and the V segment lost 1 base, leaving 4 bases of the junction unmatched. CDR3 DNA sequence: TGCGCCAGCAGCCAAGGTCCGGGAGGATACAATGAGCAGTTCTTC. Translating it yields CASSQGPGGYNEQFF.

This chain joins TRBV7-2 and TRBJ2-3; no clear D. Between the trimmed V and J ends, which lost 5 bases and 6 bases, there was a span of 12 bases. There are 13 residues in the CDR3. Germline CDR1 is SGHTA and CDR2 is FQGNSA. The CDR3 spells CASSPNMADTQYF. Here the CDR3 DNA reads TGTGCCAGCAGCCCAAACATGGCGGATACGCAGTATTTT.

The V gene is TRBV5-5, the J gene TRBJ2-2; 7 bases fit TRBD2. The germline V gene encodes CDR1 SGHKS and CDR2 YYEKEE (reference sequence). The CDR3 has 16 residues. With V trimmed by 0 bases and J by 3 bases, 5 bases remained unmatched. DNA of the CDR3: TGTGCCAGCAGCTTGGGGAAGGGGAGGGACACCGGGGAGCTGTTTTTT. As protein: CASSLGKGRDTGELFF.

The V gene is TRBV5-1, the J gene TRBJ2-1; possible D gene TRBD2, 6 bases. Germline-derived CDR1 and CDR2 are SGHRS and YFSETQ. CDR3 length: 14 amino acids. Trimming cost V 4 bases and J 10 bases, with 18 bases left between them. The CDR3 nucleotides read TGCGCCAGCAGCGCGGGGCCCTCGGGGGTGGAGCAGTTCTTC. Its translation: CASSAGPSGVEQFF. Full variable domain (missing parts from reference TRBV5-1 and TRBJ2-1): KAGVTQTPRYLIKTRGQQVTLSCSPISGHRSVSWYQQTPGQGLQFLFEYFSETQRNKGNFPGRFSGRQFSNSRSEMNVSTLELGDSALYLCASSAGPSGVEQFFGPGTRLTVL.

The chain recombines TRBV6-6 with TRBJ2-5; D is unclear. The CDR3 sequence is 12 residues long. V lost 5 bases, J lost 5 bases, and 9 bases lay in between. CDR1 and CDR2 from the germline V gene are MNHNY and SVGAGI (reference sequence). CDR3 nucleotide sequence: TGTGCCAGCAGTAGGACCATCGAGACCCAGTACTTC. Translated, it gives CASSRTIETQYF.

This chain connects TRBV6-2 or TRBV6-3 to TRBJ1-2; 7 nucleotides line up with TRBD1. The CDR3 runs 14 residues. Per germline, CDR1 MNHEY and CDR2 SVGEGT. V was pared by 6 bases and J by 0 bases, with 4 bases of the junction left unmatched. CDR3 DNA sequence: TGTGCCAGCAGCCTGGACAGGCCTAACTATGGCTACACCTTC. Encoded protein: CASSLDRPNYGYTF.

The chain recombines TRBV9 with TRBJ2-5; TRBD1 aligns across 8 bases. Trimming at V came to 2 bases and at J to 9 bases, leaving 9 bases not matched to a gene. Germline V gene data show CDR1 as SGDLS and CDR2 as YYNGEE. CDR3 length equals 14 residues. CDR3 bases: TGTGCCAGCAGCGTGGGGACAGGCCTGGTGGCCCAGTACTTC. This translates into CASSVGTGLVAQYF.

The J gene is TRBJ2-6, the V gene TRBV5-5; TRBD2 might be the D (5 bases). The germline gives CDR1 SGHKS, CDR2 YYEKEE (reference sequence). The CDR3 length is 14 residues. Between the trimmed V and J ends, which lost 8 bases and 3 bases, there was a span of 12 bases. CDR3 residues: CASIGSNGANVLTF. In DNA form, the CDR3 reads TGTGCCAGTATAGGGAGCAATGGGGCCAACGTCCTGACTTTC.

The V and J genes are TRBV19 and TRBJ1-4; 8 bases fit TRBD1. J gave up 7 bases and V 4 bases, and 11 bases lay outside the gene matches. The CDR3 has 16 amino acids. Germline values: CDR1 LNHDA, CDR2 SQIVND (reference sequence). The CDR3 sequence is CASSSGTGMSGEKLFF. For the CDR3, the DNA is TGTGCCAGTAGTAGTGGGACAGGCATGTCTGGTGAAAAACTGTTTTTT. The whole variable domain, remainder taken from reference TRBV19 and TRBJ1-4, is DGGITQSPKYLFRKEGQNVTLSCEQNLNHDAMYWYRQDPGQGLRLIYYSQIVNDFQKGDIAEGYSVSREKKESFPLTVTSAQKNPTAFYLCASSSGTGMSGEKLFFGSGTQLSVL.

This clonotype was seen only a few times. This rearrangement joins TRBV5-4 to TRBJ1-1; 8 bases align to TRBD1. This CDR3 spans 15 amino acids. With 1 base clipped from V and 7 bases from J, the junction kept 9 bases outside the gene matches. Germline lookup yields CDR1 SGHNT and CDR2 YYREEE (reference sequence). This CDR3 is CASSLKTGEYSEAFF. CDR3 DNA: TGTGCCAGCAGCTTGAAGACAGGGGAATATAGTGAAGCTTTCTTT.

This clonotype has just a few counts. The chain employs TRBV7-2 and TRBJ2-7; 10 bases fit TRBD2. J lost 2 bases, V lost 2 bases, and 3 bases had no gene match. The CDR3 covers 15 residues. Germline V gives CDR1 SGHTA, CDR2 FQGNSA. CDR3 residues: CASSLFLAGAYEQYF. Here the CDR3 DNA reads TGTGCCAGCAGCTTATTCCTAGCGGGGGCCTACGAGCAGTACTTC.

This clonotype has only a few counts. This chain uses TRBV21-1 with TRBJ2-7; no check of the table's D call, TRBD2, against the DNA was made. TRBV21-1 is annotated as a pseudogene. The CDR3 length is 14 residues. CDR3 sequence (DNA): TGTGCCAGCAGCAATAGCCAGGGCCTGGACGAGCAGTACTTC. This sequence encodes CASSNSQGLDEQYF.

This clonotype has a count of ten or more. This chain connects TRBV5-1 to TRBJ1-2, with D possibly matching TRBD1 (5 bases). Trimming took 2 bases from V and 6 from J, leaving 17 bases between them. This CDR3 region has 15 residues. Germline CDR1 and CDR2: SGHRS and YFSETQ. This chain's CDR3 is CASSFGAGQGNGYTF. The DNA of the CDR3 is TGCGCCAGCAGCTTTGGCGCAGGGCAAGGAAATGGCTACACCTTC.

This sequence joins TRBV5-1 and TRBJ2-1, with TRBD1 as a possible D gene (5 bases). Looked up from germline, CDR1 is SGHRS and CDR2 is YFSETQ. V was shortened by 4 bases and J by 2 bases, with 13 bases between the two germline ends. This CDR3 comprises 15 residues. The CDR3 is CASSLDSGAYNEQFF. The CDR3 DNA is TGCGCCAGCAGCCTAGACAGTGGAGCCTACAATGAGCAGTTCTTC.

This sequence joins TRBV5-1 and TRBJ2-5, with D possibly TRBD2 on 6 matching bases. The germline gives CDR1 SGHRS, CDR2 YFSETQ. V lost 6 bases and J 4 bases, leaving 16 bases between the germline ends. This CDR3 is 14 amino acids long. CDR3 amino acids: CASTSGVRGETQYF. As DNA, the CDR3 is TGCGCCAGCACCTCGGGGGTGAGGGGAGAGACCCAGTACTTC.

The gene calls are TRBV7-2 and TRBJ2-2, with D perhaps given as TRBD1 or TRBD2 (5 bases each). Trimming removed 3 bases from V and 4 bases from J, with 12 bases in between. CDR1 is SGHTA, CDR2 FQGNSA, per germline. This CDR3 is built from 15 residues. The CDR3 loop is CASSFTREITGELFF. The CDR3 DNA reads TGTGCCAGCAGCTTTACCAGGGAGATCACCGGGGAGCTGTTTTTT.

This clonotype was seen repeatedly, ten times or more. The chain links TRBV6-5 to TRBJ1-6; 8 bases map to TRBD1. This CDR3 has 13 amino acids. Per the germline V gene, CDR1 is MNHEY and CDR2 is SVGAGI. V shed 11 bases, J shed 5 bases, and the junction held 5 bases outside the gene matches. CDR3 in DNA: TGTGCCGTAACGGACAGGGATAATTCACCCCTCCACTTT. It translates to CAVTDRDNSPLHF.

This clonotype was seen more than once but under ten times. The J gene is TRBJ2-7, the V gene TRBV6-6, with D uncertain. CDR1 is MNHNY, CDR2 SVGAGI, per germline (reference sequence). The CDR3 is 13 amino acids. The ends were cut back, 2 bases at V and 2 bases at J, with 7 bases in the middle. CDR3 sequence reads: CASSYDGPYEQYV. DNA for the CDR3: TGTGCCAGCAGTTACGACGGACCCTACGAGCAGTACGTC.

The rearrangement uses TRBV4-3 and TRBJ1-4; 9 bases align to TRBD1. V was clipped by 5 bases and J by 8 bases; unmatched bases: 9. Germline V gene lookup returns CDR1 LGHNA and CDR2 YSLEER. This CDR3 contains 15 residues. The CDR3 sequence: CASSLRGTGTEKLFF. DNA of the CDR3: TGCGCCAGCAGCTTAAGGGGGACAGGGACCGAAAAACTGTTTTTT.

This clonotype has more than one count but fewer than ten. CDR3: CATSDLFRPYTQYF. Here the CDR3 DNA reads TGTGCCACCAGTGATTTGTTCCGCCCCTATACGCAGTATTTT. The rearrangement links TRBV24-1 to TRBJ2-3; D unclear. Germline V gene data show CDR1 as KGHDR and CDR2 as SFDVKD. The germline V and J ends were trimmed by 0 bases and 7 bases, with 10 bases remaining between them. This CDR3 has 14 amino acids.

The chain combines TRBV5-6 with TRBJ1-1, with D possibly matching TRBD1 (5 bases). V was clipped by 1 base and J by 1 base, with 8 bases between them. Germline V lookup: CDR1 SGHDT, CDR2 YYEEEE. This CDR3 has 14 residues. This chain's CDR3 is CASSLLGQNTEAFF. The CDR3, as DNA: TGTGCCAGCAGCTTGCTCGGACAGAACACTGAAGCTTTCTTT.

The chain recombines TRBV6-5 with TRBJ2-7; TRBD2 might be the D (7 bases). Per the germline V gene, CDR1 is MNHEY and CDR2 is SVGAGI. CDR3 length: 17 amino acids. V was trimmed by 0 bases and J by 2 bases, leaving 17 bases between them. CDR3 sequence (DNA): TGTGCCAGCAGTTACTCGGTAGGGGGGGCGGAGACCTACGAGCAGTACTTC. Its protein product is CASSYSVGGAETYEQYF.

The chain has TRBV6-2 or TRBV6-3 and TRBJ1-5, with a weak D call TRBD1 (5 bases). The V gene lost 6 bases and the J gene lost 5 bases, with 14 bases spanning the gap. The CDR3 has 14 amino acids. Per the germline V gene, CDR1 is MNHEY and CDR2 is SVGEGT. This CDR3 is CASRGGGDYQPQHF. CDR3 DNA: TGTGCCAGCAGAGGCGGGGGGGACTATCAGCCCCAGCATTTT.

A few counts support this clonotype. The rearrangement joins TRBV29-1 to TRBJ2-5; D call uncertain. This CDR3 has 11 amino acids. Per germline, CDR1 SQVTM and CDR2 ANQGSEA. V lost 6 bases and J 5 bases, leaving 10 bases between the germline ends. CDR3 residues: CSVTASETQYF. CDR3 bases: TGCAGCGTAACGGCGTCGGAGACCCAGTACTTC.

This clonotype was counted between two and nine times. This chain uses TRBV12-3 or TRBV12-4 with TRBJ2-5; D gene ambiguous. The CDR3 runs to 14 residues. Trimming took off 5 bases at V and 3 bases at J, with 13 bases between the two ends. Here the CDR3 reads CASSNPPLEETQYF. DNA for the CDR3: TGTGCCAGCAGTAATCCACCCCTTGAAGAGACCCAGTACTTC.

This sequence joins TRBV12-3 or TRBV12-4 and TRBJ2-1, with 11 positions matching TRBD2. The V and J ends lost 3 bases and 7 bases, in that order; junction bases with no gene match: 5. The CDR3 covers 15 residues. The CDR3 sequence: CASSLIAGGYNEQFF. CDR3 DNA sequence: TGTGCCAGCAGTTTGATAGCGGGGGGGTATAATGAGCAGTTCTTC.

The V call is TRBV11-2, the J call TRBJ1-1; possibly TRBD1 for D (5 bases). The length of the CDR3 is 19 residues. The V gene's germline CDR1 is SGHAT and CDR2 FQNNGV. V was trimmed by 1 base and J by 1 base, leaving 22 bases between them. DNA for the CDR3: TGTGCCAGCAGCTTAGTTCCCGCGCGGGGACGGTTAAAGAACACTGAAGCTTTCTTT. Protein: CASSLVPARGRLKNTEAFF.